This T cell receptor beta chain was obtained from a study of blood T cell repertoires in COVID-19. Background on the study: PBMCs, B-cell-depleted T cells, or T cells provided the cDNA or gDNA that made up the material.

In assigning cohorts, the study relied on participant-reported clinical history. Sequencing used immunoSEQ multiplex PCR; TCRdb keeps in-frame clones, though not all of them. The table includes about 230,000 clones, about 90% detected once. V gave up 1 base and J gave up 3 bases; unmatched junction bases: 13. The CDR3 runs to 21 residues. Germline CDR1 and CDR2: LGHDT and YNNKEL (reference sequence). Material for sequencing was PBMCs or T cells enriched from blood (not recorded which). This clonotype was sampled from a man aged 25 to 40 who had recovered from COVID-19. The gene calls are TRBV3-1 (or the pseudogene TRBV3-2) and TRBJ2-2; TRBD2 aligns across 14 bases. Written as DNA, the CDR3 is TGTGCCAGCAGCCAAGGCCCAGGTGGACTAGCGGGGGGCATGGACACCGGGGAGCTGTTTTTT. Translated: CASSQGPGGLAGGMDTGELFF.